One and the same sample provided the 29 T cell receptor beta chains below, sequenced in a study of human thymus T cells. Corrective cardiac surgery supplied the resected thymus tissue. The table came from immunoSEQ multiplex PCR; TCRdb's copy has only in-frame clones and leaves some out. The sample records tens of thousands of clones, nearly 98% being singletons. The sample consisted of thymus tissue. These receptors all stem from a boy younger than two with a congenital heart defect but otherwise immunologically healthy.

This sequence joins TRBV28 and TRBJ2-7; D is possibly TRBD1 (5 bases). Germline CDR1 MDHEN, CDR2 SYDVKM. The CDR3 spans 18 residues. Between the trimmed V and J ends, which lost 6 bases and 3 bases, there was a span of 27 bases. The CDR3 loop is CASSPRGAGPTPYYEQYF. The CDR3 DNA is TGTGCCAGCAGCCCGCGTGGAGCAGGGCCTACACCCTACTACGAGCAGTACTTC.

This chain connects TRBV29-1 to TRBJ1-4; D gene unclear. There are 13 residues in the CDR3. CDR1 and CDR2 from the germline V gene are SQVTM and ANQGSEA. The ends were cut back, 6 bases at V and 4 bases at J, with 12 bases in the middle. Here the CDR3 reads CSVRTPFNEKLFF. CDR3 DNA: TGCAGCGTAAGGACCCCCTTTAATGAAAAACTGTTTTTT.

The V call is TRBV19, the J call TRBJ2-1, with D uncertain. Trimming cost V 6 bases and J 6 bases, with 9 bases left between them. This CDR3 has 12 residues. Germline lookup yields CDR1 LNHDA and CDR2 SQIVND (reference sequence). CDR3 protein: CASSWLGNEQFF. The CDR3, as DNA: TGTGCCAGTAGCTGGCTGGGCAATGAGCAGTTCTTC.

The chain couples TRBV29-1 to TRBJ2-5, with D possibly TRBD1 on 6 matching bases. CDR1 and CDR2 (germline): SQVTM, ANQGSEA. Trimming cost V 4 bases and J 2 bases, with 20 bases left between them. There are 16 residues in the CDR3. The CDR3 here is CSVAPSAGAWQETQYF. The CDR3, as DNA: TGCAGCGTTGCGCCTTCCGCAGGGGCGTGGCAAGAGACCCAGTACTTC.

The chain carries TRBV7-9 and TRBJ2-3, with D perhaps assigned TRBD1 or TRBD2 (5 bases each). CDR1 and CDR2 (germline): SEHNR, FQNEAQ (reference sequence). CDR3 length: 18 residues. Between the trimmed V and J ends, which lost 2 bases and 0 bases, there was a span of 18 bases. The DNA for the CDR3 is TGTGCCAGCAGCTTAATGGAGCCCGGGACGACTAGCACAGATACGCAGTATTTT. It is translated as CASSLMEPGTTSTDTQYF.

The rearrangement joins TRBV5-4 to TRBJ2-7, with D possibly being TRBD1 (6 bases). V lost 3 bases to trimming and J lost 2 bases, with 27 bases between them. Germline CDR1 reads SGHNT; CDR2 reads YYREEE (reference sequence). The CDR3 runs to 19 residues. The CDR3 DNA is TGTGCCAGCAGCTCCCCCCGGGACGGTCCTCTGGGGGCAACCTACGAGCAGTACTTC. Translated, it gives CASSSPRDGPLGATYEQYF.

The chain joins TRBV27 to TRBJ2-4; D may be TRBD2 (6 bases). V was trimmed by 10 bases and J by 0 bases, leaving 10 bases between them. From germline, CDR1 is MNHEY and CDR2 SMNVEV (reference sequence). CDR3 length equals 13 residues. The CDR3 loop is CATRGKAKNIQYF. Here the CDR3 DNA reads TGTGCCACCCGGGGGAAAGCCAAAAACATTCAGTACTTC.

The chain joins TRBV4-3 to TRBJ1-1; D not resolved. The V and J ends lost 0 bases and 0 bases respectively, with 8 bases between them. The germline gives CDR1 LGHNA, CDR2 YSLEER. The CDR3 spans 15 residues. The CDR3 sequence: CASSQERVMNTEAFF. CDR3 coding DNA: TGCGCCAGCAGCCAAGAGAGGGTTATGAACACTGAAGCTTTCTTT.

This chain connects TRBV12-5 to TRBJ2-7; 12 positions agree with TRBD1. The J segment lost 6 bases and the V segment lost 2 bases, leaving 2 bases of the junction unmatched. There are 14 residues in the CDR3. Germline CDR1 and CDR2: LGHNT and FRNRAP. The CDR3 loop is CASGLRDRGLEQYF. CDR3 bases: TGTGCTAGTGGTTTGCGGGACAGGGGGCTCGAGCAGTACTTC. The full variable domain, rest sourced from reference TRBV12-5 and TRBJ2-7, is DARVTQTPRHKVTEMGQEVTMRCQPILGHNTVFWYRQTMMQGLELLAYFRNRAPLDDSGMPKDRFSAEMPDATLATLKIQPSEPRDSAVYFCASGLRDRGLEQYFGPGTRLTVT.

The chain combines TRBV6-1 with TRBJ1-1; no clear D. V was cut by 0 bases and J by 3 bases, with 11 bases left in between. Germline values: CDR1 MNHNS, CDR2 SASEGT. CDR3 size: 15 residues. For the CDR3, the DNA is TGTGCCAGCAGTGAAGCAATTGGGAGGGACACTGAAGCTTTCTTT. Translation: CASSEAIGRDTEAFF.

This rearrangement joins TRBV28 to TRBJ2-1; D could derive from TRBD1 or TRBD2 (5 bases each). The CDR3 runs to 16 residues. Germline CDR1 and CDR2: MDHEN and SYDVKM. V was clipped by 0 bases and J by 10 bases, with 19 bases between them. CDR3 region: CASSLWGDDLWKEQFF. The CDR3 coding sequence is TGTGCCAGCAGTTTATGGGGGGACGACCTTTGGAAGGAGCAGTTCTTC.

This chain connects TRBV5-1 to TRBJ2-7; D may be TRBD2 (5 bases). The V end lost 0 bases, the J end lost 2 bases, and 15 bases lay between the germline ends. This CDR3 contains 16 residues. CDR1 is SGHRS, CDR2 YFSETQ, per germline. This chain's CDR3 is CASSLEEGTRTYEQYF. For the CDR3, the DNA is TGCGCCAGCAGCTTGGAAGAGGGTACGAGGACCTACGAGCAGTACTTC.

CDR3 loop: CATSKHRDQPQHF. The CDR3 DNA sequence: TGTGCCACCAGCAAGCACCGTGATCAGCCCCAGCATTTT. The V and J genes are TRBV15 and TRBJ1-5; the D is unclear. The CDR3 extends over 13 amino acids. In germline, CDR1 is LNHNV, CDR2 YYDKDF (reference sequence). The ends were cut back, 4 bases at V and 5 bases at J, with 9 bases in the middle.

The genes are TRBV5-5 and TRBJ1-4; 9 bases map to TRBD1. Trimming cost V 0 bases and J 7 bases; bases outside gene matches: 7. Germline V gene data show CDR1 as SGHKS and CDR2 as YYEKEE (reference sequence). The CDR3 loop spans 16 amino acids. The CDR3: CASSLASGTGSEKLFF. The CDR3 DNA follows: TGTGCCAGCAGCTTGGCTTCCGGGACAGGGAGTGAAAAACTGTTTTTT.

The J gene is TRBJ2-7, the V gene TRBV29-1; D may match TRBD1 or TRBD2 (5 bases each). Germline CDR1 is SQVTM and CDR2 is ANQGSEA. The germline V and J ends were trimmed by 2 bases and 3 bases, with 11 bases remaining between them. The CDR3 is 13 amino acids. The CDR3 reads CSVELRDHYEQYF. The CDR3, as DNA: TGCAGCGTTGAATTAAGGGACCACTACGAGCAGTACTTC.

This sequence joins TRBV11-2 and TRBJ1-3; D is possibly TRBD1 (5 bases). CDR1 SGHAT and CDR2 FQNNGV come from the germline V gene. Trimming took 5 bases from V and 6 from J, leaving 29 bases between them. This CDR3 contains 19 residues. CDR3 in DNA: TGTGCCAGCAGCCAGCTTAATGGGGCGGCCAGAGCCCGATTAAACACCATATATTTT. Amino acids: CASSQLNGAARARLNTIYF.

In DNA form, the CDR3 reads TGTGCCAGCAACGCCCACAGGGATCCCTACAATGAGCAGTTCTTC. This gives the protein CASNAHRDPYNEQFF. V gene TRBV6-5 combines with J gene TRBJ2-1, with D tentatively TRBD1 (6 bases). From germline, CDR1 is MNHEY and CDR2 SVGAGI. Deletions cut 7 bases from V and 2 bases from J, with 15 bases between. The CDR3 contains 15 residues.

This chain uses TRBV7-9 with TRBJ2-3, with 9 bases identical to TRBD2. The germline gives CDR1 SEHNR, CDR2 FQNEAQ (reference sequence). The CDR3 runs to 15 residues. V was clipped by 6 bases and J by 5 bases; unmatched bases: 9. This chain's CDR3 is CASSQPGLAKDTQYF. The CDR3 bases are TGTGCCAGCAGTCAGCCGGGACTAGCAAAAGATACGCAGTATTTT.

The rearrangement links TRBV6-1 to TRBJ1-5; no clear D gene. The V end lost 4 bases, the J end lost 5 bases, and 9 bases lay between the germline ends. This CDR3 has 13 residues. Per the germline V gene, CDR1 is MNHNS and CDR2 is SASEGT. The CDR3 protein is CASSVMPDQPQHF. In nucleotides, the CDR3 is TGTGCCAGCAGTGTGATGCCGGATCAGCCCCAGCATTTT.

The V and J genes are TRBV7-8 and TRBJ1-3, with unresolved D. This CDR3 comprises 16 residues. Germline V gene sequence: CDR1 SGHVS, CDR2 FQNEAQ. Trimming left V 5 bases short and J 0 bases short, with 14 bases between. CDR3 nucleotides: TGTGCCAGCAGCCTACCCACTTTTGGCTCTGGAAACACCATATATTTT. This gives the protein CASSLPTFGSGNTIYF.

J is TRBJ1-1 and V is TRBV7-6, with D tentatively TRBD1 (6 bases). This CDR3 comprises 19 residues. Deletions cut 1 base from V and 8 bases from J, with 29 bases between. The germline gives CDR1 SGHVS, CDR2 FNYEAQ. In DNA, the CDR3 is TGTGCCAGCAGCTTAGGCTGGCAGGGGATGGTATTTTCCCCAGTGGAAGCTTTCTTT. This codes for CASSLGWQGMVFSPVEAFF.

The chain combines TRBV11-2 with TRBJ2-2; D is unresolved. V lost 0 bases and J lost 2, with 7 bases in between. CDR3 size: 15 residues. Germline lookup yields CDR1 SGHAT and CDR2 FQNNGV. The CDR3 loop reads CASSLDHLNTGELFF. In DNA, the CDR3 is TGTGCCAGCAGCTTAGATCACCTAAACACCGGGGAGCTGTTTTTT.

The rearrangement uses TRBV11-3 and TRBJ1-1; 8 bases line up with TRBD1. This CDR3 contains 16 residues. V was pared by 1 base and J by 3 bases, with 7 bases of the junction left unmatched. The germline CDR1 and CDR2 sequences are SGHNT and YENEEA. For the CDR3, the DNA is TGTGCCAGCAGCTTAGGAAACAGGGGGTTCGACACTGAAGCTTTCTTT. Amino acid sequence: CASSLGNRGFDTEAFF.

The chain has TRBV4-3 and TRBJ2-2; D unclear. This CDR3 region has 14 residues. Trimming removed 3 bases at V and 7 bases at J, with 12 bases between. From germline, CDR1 is LGHNA and CDR2 YSLEER. The CDR3 region has the DNA TGCGCCAGCAGCCAGAGAGGTTTGGGCGGGGAGCTGTTTTTT. This codes for CASSQRGLGGELFF.

The chain uses TRBV2 and TRBJ2-7; D may be TRBD2 (6 bases). The CDR3 is made up of 13 amino acids. The germline V gene has CDR1 SNHLY and CDR2 FYNNEI. V shed 5 bases and J shed 2 bases, with 10 bases lying between them. The CDR3 region is CASSPRETYEQYF. CDR3 nucleotides: TGTGCCAGCAGTCCCCGGGAGACCTACGAGCAGTACTTC. Based on the CDR3 plus reference TRBV2 and TRBJ2-7, the full variable domain is EPEVTQTPSHQVTQMGQEVILRCVPISNHLYFYWYRQILGQKVEFLVSFYNNEISEKSEIFDDQFSVERPDGSNFTLKIRSTKLEDSAMYFCASSPRETYEQYFGPGTRLTVT.

This sequence joins TRBV6-1 and TRBJ2-1; D not certain. Per germline, CDR1 MNHNS and CDR2 SASEGT. Trimming removed 7 bases from V and 0 bases from J, with 13 bases in between. This CDR3 region has 15 residues. This chain's CDR3 is CASIFERISYNEQFF. CDR3 nucleotides: TGTGCCAGCATATTTGAGAGGATCTCCTACAATGAGCAGTTCTTC.

The gene calls are TRBV11-1 and TRBJ1-1; 9 nucleotides align to TRBD1. The CDR3 has 17 residues. Germline V gene data show CDR1 as SGHAT and CDR2 as FQDESV (reference sequence). The junction had 11 bases not matched to a gene; V was cut back by 5 bases and J by 1 base. The CDR3 reads CASSLQGARGPNTEAFF. CDR3 in DNA: TGTGCCAGCAGCCTACAGGGGGCTCGGGGACCGAACACTGAAGCTTTCTTT.

The V gene is TRBV27, the J gene TRBJ2-5; 9 nucleotides match TRBD1. This CDR3 spans 16 amino acids. With V trimmed by 6 bases and J by 2 bases, 10 bases remained unmatched. Germline-derived CDR1 and CDR2 are MNHEY and SMNVEV (reference sequence). The CDR3 here is CASSQGPGQGQETQYF. In DNA form, the CDR3 reads TGTGCCAGCAGCCAAGGTCCGGGACAGGGACAAGAGACCCAGTACTTC.

The rearrangement uses TRBV12-5 and TRBJ2-7; D possibly uses TRBD1 or TRBD2 (5 bases each). Germline assignment: CDR1 LGHNT and CDR2 FRNRAP. This CDR3 comprises 17 residues. V was shortened by 0 bases and J by 1 base, with 16 bases between the two germline ends. CDR3 DNA: TGTGCTAGTGGTTTGGTTCGGGGACCGGTTGGGTCCTACGAGCAGTACTTC. Protein: CASGLVRGPVGSYEQYF.